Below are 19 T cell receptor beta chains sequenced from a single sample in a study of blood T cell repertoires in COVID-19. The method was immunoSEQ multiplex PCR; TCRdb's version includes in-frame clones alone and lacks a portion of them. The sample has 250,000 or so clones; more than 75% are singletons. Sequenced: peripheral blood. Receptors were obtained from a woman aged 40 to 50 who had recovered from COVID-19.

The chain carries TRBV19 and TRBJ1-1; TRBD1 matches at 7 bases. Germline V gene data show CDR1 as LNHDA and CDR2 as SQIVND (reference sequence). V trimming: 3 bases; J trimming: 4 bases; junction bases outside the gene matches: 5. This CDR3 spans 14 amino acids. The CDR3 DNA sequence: TGTGCCAGTAGTATCGACAGGGCGTCCACTGAAGCTTTCTTT. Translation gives CASSIDRASTEAFF.

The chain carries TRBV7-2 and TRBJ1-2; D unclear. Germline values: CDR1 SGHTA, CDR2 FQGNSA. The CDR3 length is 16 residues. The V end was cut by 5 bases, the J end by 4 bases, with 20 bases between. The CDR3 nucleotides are TGTGCCAGCAGCCCCGCGTCGACATCGCTTTTCTATGGCTACACCTTC. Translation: CASSPASTSLFYGYTF.

CDR3 nucleotides: TGTGCCAGCAGCGCCGGGACTAGCGGTAACAATGAGCAGTTCTTC. Protein product: CASSAGTSGNNEQFF. This sequence joins TRBV7-6 and TRBJ2-1, with 11 bases that match TRBD2. CDR3 length: 15 amino acids. V shed 5 bases and J 5 bases; nucleotides not matched to a gene: 5. CDR1 is SGHVS and CDR2 is FNYEAQ in the germline V gene. The complete variable domain, with remaining parts taken from reference TRBV7-6 and TRBJ2-1, reads GAGVSQSPRYKVTKRGQDVALRCDPISGHVSLYWYRQALGQGPEFLTYFNYEAQQDKSGLPNDRFSAERPEGSISTLTIQRTEQRDSAMYRCASSAGTSGNNEQFFGPGTRLTVL.

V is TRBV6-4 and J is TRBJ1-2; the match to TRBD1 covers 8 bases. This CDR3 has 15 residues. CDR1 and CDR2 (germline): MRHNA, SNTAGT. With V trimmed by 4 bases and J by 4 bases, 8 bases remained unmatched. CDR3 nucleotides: TGTGCCAGCAGTGCCGACCACGGACAGGGCTATGGCTACACCTTC. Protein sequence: CASSADHGQGYGYTF.

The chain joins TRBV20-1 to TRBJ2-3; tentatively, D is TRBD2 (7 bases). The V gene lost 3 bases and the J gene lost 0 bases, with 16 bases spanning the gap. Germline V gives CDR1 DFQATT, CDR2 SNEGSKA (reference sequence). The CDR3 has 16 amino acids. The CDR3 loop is CSASKAGASSTDTQYF. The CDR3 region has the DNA TGCAGTGCTAGTAAGGCGGGGGCCTCTAGCACAGATACGCAGTATTTT.

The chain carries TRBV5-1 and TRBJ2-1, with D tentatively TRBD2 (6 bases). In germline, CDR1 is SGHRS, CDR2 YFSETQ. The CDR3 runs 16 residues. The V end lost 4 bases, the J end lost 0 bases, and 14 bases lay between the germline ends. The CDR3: CASSPGELSSYNEQFF. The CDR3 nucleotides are TGCGCCAGCAGCCCGGGGGAGCTCAGCTCCTACAATGAGCAGTTCTTC.

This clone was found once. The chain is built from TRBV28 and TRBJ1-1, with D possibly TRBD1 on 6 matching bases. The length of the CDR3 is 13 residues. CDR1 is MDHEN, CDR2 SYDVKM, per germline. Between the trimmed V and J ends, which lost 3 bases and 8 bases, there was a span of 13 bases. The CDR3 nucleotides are TGTGCCAGCAGTTTCCTCGGACAGCGCGAAGCTTTCTTT. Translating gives CASSFLGQREAFF.

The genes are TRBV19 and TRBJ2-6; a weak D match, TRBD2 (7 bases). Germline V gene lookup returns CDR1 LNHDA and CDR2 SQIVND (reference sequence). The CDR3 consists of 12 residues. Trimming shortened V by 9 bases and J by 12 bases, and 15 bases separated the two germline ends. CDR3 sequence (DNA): TGTGCCAGCGGCGGAGGGGGGGGCGTCCTGACTTTC. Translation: CASGGGGGVLTF.

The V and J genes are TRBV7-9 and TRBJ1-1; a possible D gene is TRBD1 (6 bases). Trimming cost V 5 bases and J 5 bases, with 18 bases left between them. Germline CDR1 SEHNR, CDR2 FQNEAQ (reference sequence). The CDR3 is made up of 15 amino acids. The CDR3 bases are TGTGCCAGCAGCCCCACCAGGGGATCGGGGACTGAAGCTTTCTTT. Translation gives CASSPTRGSGTEAFF. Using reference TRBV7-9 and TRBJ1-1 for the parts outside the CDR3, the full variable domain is DTGVSQNPRHKITKRGQNVTFRCDPISEHNRLYWYRQTLGQGPEFLTYFQNEAQLEKSRLLSDRFSAERPKGSFSTLEIQRTEQGDSAMYLCASSPTRGSGTEAFFGQGTRLTVV.

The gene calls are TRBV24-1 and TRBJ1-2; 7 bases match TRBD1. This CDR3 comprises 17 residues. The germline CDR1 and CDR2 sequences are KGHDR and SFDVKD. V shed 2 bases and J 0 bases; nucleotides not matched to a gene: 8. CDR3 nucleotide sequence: TGTGCCACCAGTGATTCAAACCTAGGACAGGCTAACTATGGCTACACCTTC. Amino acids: CATSDSNLGQANYGYTF.

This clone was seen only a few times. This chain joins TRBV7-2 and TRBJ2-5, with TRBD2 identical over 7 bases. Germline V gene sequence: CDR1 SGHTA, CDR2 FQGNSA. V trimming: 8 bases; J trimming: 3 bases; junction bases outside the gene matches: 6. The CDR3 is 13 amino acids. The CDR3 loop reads CASRAGPEETQYF. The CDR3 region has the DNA TGTGCCAGCCGAGCGGGACCCGAAGAGACCCAGTACTTC.

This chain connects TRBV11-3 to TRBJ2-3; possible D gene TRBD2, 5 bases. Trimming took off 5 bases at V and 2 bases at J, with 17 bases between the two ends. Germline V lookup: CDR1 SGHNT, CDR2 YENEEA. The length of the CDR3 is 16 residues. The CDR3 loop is CASSPLGLAHTDTQYF. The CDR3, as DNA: TGTGCCAGCAGCCCCCTCGGTTTAGCGCACACAGATACGCAGTATTTT.

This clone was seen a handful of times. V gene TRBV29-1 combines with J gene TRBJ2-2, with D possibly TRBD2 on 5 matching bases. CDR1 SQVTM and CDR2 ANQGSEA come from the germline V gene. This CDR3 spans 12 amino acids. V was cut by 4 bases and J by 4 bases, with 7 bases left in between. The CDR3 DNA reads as TGCAGCGTTGGGGCGGGCACCGGGGAGCTGTTTTTT. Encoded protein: CSVGAGTGELFF.

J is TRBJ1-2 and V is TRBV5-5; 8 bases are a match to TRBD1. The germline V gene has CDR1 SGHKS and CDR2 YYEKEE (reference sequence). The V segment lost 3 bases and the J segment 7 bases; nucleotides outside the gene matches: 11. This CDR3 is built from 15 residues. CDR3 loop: CASSSTPGGLPGYTF. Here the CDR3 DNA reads TGTGCCAGCAGCTCCACCCCAGGGGGCCTCCCTGGCTACACCTTC.

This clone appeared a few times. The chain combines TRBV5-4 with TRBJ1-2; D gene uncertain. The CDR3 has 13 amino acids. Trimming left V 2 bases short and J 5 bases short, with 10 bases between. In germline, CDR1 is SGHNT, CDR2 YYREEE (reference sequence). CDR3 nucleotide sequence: TGTGCCAGCAGCTTTAGAGGCCCTTATGGCTACACCTTC. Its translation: CASSFRGPYGYTF. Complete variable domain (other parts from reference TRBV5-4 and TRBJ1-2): ETGVTQSPTHLIKTRGQQVTLRCSSQSGHNTVSWYQQALGQGPQFIFQYYREEENGRGNFPPRFSGLQFPNYSSELNVNALELDDSALYLCASSFRGPYGYTFGSGTRLTVV.

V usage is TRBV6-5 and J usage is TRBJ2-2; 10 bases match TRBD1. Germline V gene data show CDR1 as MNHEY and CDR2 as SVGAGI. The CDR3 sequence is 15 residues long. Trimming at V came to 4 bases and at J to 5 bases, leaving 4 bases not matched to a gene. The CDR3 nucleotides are TGTGCCAGCAGTTCCGGGACAGGGGAAACCGGGGAGCTGTTTTTT. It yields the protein CASSSGTGETGELFF.

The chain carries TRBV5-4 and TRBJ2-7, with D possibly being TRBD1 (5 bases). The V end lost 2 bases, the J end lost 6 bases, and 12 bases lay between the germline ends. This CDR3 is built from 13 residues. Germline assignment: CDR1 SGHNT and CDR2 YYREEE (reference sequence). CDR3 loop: CASSFRQGSEQYF. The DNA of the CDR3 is TGTGCCAGCAGCTTCCGCCAGGGCTCCGAGCAGTACTTC.

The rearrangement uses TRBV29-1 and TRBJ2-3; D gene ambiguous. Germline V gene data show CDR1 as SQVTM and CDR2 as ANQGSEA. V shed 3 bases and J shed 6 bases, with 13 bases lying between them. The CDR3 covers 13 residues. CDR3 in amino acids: CSVDRPLRDTQYF. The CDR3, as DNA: TGCAGCGTTGACCGTCCCCTCCGGGATACGCAGTATTTT.

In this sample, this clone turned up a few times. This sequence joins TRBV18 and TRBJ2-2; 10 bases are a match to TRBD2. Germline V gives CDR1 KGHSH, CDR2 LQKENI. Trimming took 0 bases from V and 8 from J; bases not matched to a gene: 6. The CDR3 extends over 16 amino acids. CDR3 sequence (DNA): TGTGCCAGCTCACCACCTTCTAGCGGGGGCCTTGGGGAGCTGTTTTTT. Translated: CASSPPSSGGLGELFF.